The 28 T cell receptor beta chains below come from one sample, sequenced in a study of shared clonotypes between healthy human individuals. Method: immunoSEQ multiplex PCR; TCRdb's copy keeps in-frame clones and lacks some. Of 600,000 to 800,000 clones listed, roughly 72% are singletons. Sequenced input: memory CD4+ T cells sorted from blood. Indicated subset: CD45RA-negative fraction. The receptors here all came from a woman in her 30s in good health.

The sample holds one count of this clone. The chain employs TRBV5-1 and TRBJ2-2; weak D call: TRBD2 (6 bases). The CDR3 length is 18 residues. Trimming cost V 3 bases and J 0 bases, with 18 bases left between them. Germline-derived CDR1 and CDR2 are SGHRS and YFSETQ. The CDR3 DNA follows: TGCGCCAGCAGCTCGGCCGGCGGGGTAAAGACGAACACCGGGGAGCTGTTTTTT. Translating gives CASSSAGGVKTNTGELFF.

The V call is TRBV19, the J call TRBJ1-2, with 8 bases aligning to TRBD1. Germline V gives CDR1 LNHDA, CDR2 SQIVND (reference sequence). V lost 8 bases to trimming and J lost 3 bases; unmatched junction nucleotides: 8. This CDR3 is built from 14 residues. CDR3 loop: CASQSGGDYYGYTF. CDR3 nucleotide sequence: TGTGCCAGTCAGTCAGGGGGCGACTACTATGGCTACACCTTC.

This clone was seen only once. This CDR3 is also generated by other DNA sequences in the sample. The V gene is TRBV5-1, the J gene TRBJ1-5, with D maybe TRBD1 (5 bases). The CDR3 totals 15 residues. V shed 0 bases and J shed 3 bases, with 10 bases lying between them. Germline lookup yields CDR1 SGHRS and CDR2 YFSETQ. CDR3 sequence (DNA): TGCGCCAGCAGCTTGGAAGCAGGGAACAATCAGCCCCAGCATTTT. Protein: CASSLEAGNNQPQHF.

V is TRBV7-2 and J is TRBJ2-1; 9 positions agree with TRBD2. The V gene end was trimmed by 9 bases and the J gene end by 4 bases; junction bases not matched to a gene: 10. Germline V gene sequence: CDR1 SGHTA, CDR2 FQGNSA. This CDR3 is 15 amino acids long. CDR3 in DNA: TGTGCCAGTCACATAGCGGGAGACCAGTACAATGAGCAGTTCTTC. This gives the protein CASHIAGDQYNEQFF.

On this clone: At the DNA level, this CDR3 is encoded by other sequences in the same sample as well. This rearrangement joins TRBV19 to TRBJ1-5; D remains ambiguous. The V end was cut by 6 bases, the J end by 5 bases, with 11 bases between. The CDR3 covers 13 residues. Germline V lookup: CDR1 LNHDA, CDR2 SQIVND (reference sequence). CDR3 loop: CASSRTGDQPQHF. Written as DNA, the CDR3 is TGTGCCAGTAGCAGGACGGGAGATCAGCCCCAGCATTTT.

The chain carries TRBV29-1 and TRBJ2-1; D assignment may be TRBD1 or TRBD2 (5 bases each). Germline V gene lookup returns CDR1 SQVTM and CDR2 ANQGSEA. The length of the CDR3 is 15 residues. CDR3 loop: CRLPSGWGKDNEQFF. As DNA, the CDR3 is TGCAGACTACCCTCTGGATGGGGGAAAGACAATGAGCAGTTCTTC.

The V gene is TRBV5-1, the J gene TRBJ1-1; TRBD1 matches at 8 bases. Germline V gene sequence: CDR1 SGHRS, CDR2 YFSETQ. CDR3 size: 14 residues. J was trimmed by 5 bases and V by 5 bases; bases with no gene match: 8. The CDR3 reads CASSLLTGVTEAFF. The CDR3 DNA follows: TGCGCCAGCAGTTTACTGACAGGGGTAACTGAAGCTTTCTTT. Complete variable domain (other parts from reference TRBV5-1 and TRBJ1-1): KAGVTQTPRYLIKTRGQQVTLSCSPISGHRSVSWYQQTPGQGLQFLFEYFSETQRNKGNFPGRFSGRQFSNSRSEMNVSTLELGDSALYLCASSLLTGVTEAFFGQGTRLTVV.

DNA of the CDR3: TGTGCCAGCAGCGGGACGGGGGGCCTCAAAAACTATGGCTACACCTTC. It codes for CASSGTGGLKNYGYTF. This chain connects TRBV5-6 to TRBJ1-2; D may be TRBD1 (6 bases). The length of the CDR3 is 16 residues. CDR1 is SGHDT and CDR2 is YYEEEE in the germline V gene. V lost 4 bases and J lost 2, with 18 bases in between.

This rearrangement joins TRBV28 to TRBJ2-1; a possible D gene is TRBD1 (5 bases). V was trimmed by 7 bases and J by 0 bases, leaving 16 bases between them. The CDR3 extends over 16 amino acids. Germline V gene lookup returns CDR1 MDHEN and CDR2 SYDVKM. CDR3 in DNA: TGTGCCAGCACCCCCCTGGGGCGGAGCTCCTACAATGAGCAGTTCTTC. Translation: CASTPLGRSSYNEQFF.

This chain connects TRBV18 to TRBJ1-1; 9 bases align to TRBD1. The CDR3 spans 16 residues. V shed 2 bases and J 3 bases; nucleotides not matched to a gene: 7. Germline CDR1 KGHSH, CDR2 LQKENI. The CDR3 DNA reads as TGTGCCAGCTCACCAACAATGACAGGGGGGGACACTGAAGCTTTCTTT. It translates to CASSPTMTGGDTEAFF.

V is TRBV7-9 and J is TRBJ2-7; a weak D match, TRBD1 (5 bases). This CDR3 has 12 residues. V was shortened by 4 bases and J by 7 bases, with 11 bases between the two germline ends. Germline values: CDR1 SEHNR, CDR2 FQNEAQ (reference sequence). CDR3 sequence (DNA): TGTGCCAGCAGCTCCTCAGGGCATGAGCAGTACTTC. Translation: CASSSSGHEQYF.

CDR3 sequence (DNA): TGCGGCACTCAACAAGGGTACGAGCAGTACTTC. Encoded protein: CGTQQGYEQYF. The rearrangement joins TRBV29-1 to TRBJ2-7, with D hard to call. CDR3 length equals 11 residues. The germline V gene has CDR1 SQVTM and CDR2 ANQGSEA.

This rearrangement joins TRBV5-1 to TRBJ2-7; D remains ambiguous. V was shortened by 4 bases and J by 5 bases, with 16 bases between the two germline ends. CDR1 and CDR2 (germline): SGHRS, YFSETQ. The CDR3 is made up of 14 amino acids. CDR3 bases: TGCGCCAGCAGCGATGCACTCCAAATCCACGAGCAGTACTTC. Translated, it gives CASSDALQIHEQYF.

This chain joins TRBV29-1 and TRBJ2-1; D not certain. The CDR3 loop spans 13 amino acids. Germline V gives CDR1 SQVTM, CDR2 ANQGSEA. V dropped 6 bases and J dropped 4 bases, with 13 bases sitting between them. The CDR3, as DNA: TGCAGCGTGGCAATGACCCTTTACAATGAGCAGTTCTTC. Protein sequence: CSVAMTLYNEQFF.

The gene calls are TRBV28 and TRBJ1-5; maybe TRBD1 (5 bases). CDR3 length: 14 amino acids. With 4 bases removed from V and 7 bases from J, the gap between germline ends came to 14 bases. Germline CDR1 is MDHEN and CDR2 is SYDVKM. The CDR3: CASSSGDGRQPQHF. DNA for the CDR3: TGTGCCAGCAGTTCCGGGGACGGCAGGCAGCCCCAGCATTTT.

The CDR3 nucleotides read TGCAGTGCTGGGGCAGACAGGGGCTACACCTTC. Its protein is CSAGADRGYTF. The V and J genes are TRBV20-1 and TRBJ1-2, with a tentative D call TRBD1 (6 bases). Germline V gene sequence: CDR1 DFQATT, CDR2 SNEGSKA (reference sequence). The CDR3 consists of 11 residues. Trimming stripped 5 bases from V and 8 bases from J, with 12 bases between.

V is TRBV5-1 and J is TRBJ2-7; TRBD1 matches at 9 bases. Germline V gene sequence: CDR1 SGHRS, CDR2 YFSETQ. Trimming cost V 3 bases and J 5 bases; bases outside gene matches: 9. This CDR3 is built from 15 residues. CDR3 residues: CASSWGDREVDEQYF. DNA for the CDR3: TGCGCCAGCAGCTGGGGGGACAGGGAGGTCGACGAGCAGTACTTC.

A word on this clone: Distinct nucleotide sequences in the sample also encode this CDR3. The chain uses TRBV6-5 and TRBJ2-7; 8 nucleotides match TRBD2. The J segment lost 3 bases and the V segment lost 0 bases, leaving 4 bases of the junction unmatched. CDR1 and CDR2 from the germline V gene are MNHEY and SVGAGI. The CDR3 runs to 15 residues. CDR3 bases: TGTGCCAGCAGTTACTCCGGGGGGGGGAACTACGAGCAGTACTTC. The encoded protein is CASSYSGGGNYEQYF.

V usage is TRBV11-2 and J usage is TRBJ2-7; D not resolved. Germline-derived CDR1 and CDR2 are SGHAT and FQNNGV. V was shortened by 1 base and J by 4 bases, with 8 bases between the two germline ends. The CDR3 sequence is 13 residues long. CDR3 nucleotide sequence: TGTGCCAGCAGCTTAGTGTCCACTTACGAGCAGTACTTC. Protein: CASSLVSTYEQYF.

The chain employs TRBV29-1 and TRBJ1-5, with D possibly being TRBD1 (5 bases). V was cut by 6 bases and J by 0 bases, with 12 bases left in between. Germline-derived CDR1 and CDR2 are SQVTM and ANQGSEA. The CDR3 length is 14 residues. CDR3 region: CSVTQVYSNQPQHF. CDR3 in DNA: TGCAGCGTGACACAGGTTTATAGCAATCAGCCCCAGCATTTT. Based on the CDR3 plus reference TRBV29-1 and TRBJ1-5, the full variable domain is SAVISQKPSRDICQRGTSLTIQCQVDSQVTMMFWYRQQPGQSLTLIATANQGSEATYESGFVIDKFPISRPNLTFSTLTVSNMSPEDSSIYLCSVTQVYSNQPQHFGDGTRLSIL.

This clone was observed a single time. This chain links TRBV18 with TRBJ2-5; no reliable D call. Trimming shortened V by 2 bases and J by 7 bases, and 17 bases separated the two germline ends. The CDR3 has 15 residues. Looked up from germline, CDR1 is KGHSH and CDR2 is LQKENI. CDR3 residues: CASSPTDPDYGTQYF. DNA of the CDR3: TGTGCCAGCTCACCAACGGACCCAGATTATGGGACCCAGTACTTC.

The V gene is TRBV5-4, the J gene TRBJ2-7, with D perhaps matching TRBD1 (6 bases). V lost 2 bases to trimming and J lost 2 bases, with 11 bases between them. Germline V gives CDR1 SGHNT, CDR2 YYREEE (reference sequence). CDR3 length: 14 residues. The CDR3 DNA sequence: TGTGCCAGCAGCTTCCGGGACACTACCTACGAGCAGTACTTC. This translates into CASSFRDTTYEQYF.

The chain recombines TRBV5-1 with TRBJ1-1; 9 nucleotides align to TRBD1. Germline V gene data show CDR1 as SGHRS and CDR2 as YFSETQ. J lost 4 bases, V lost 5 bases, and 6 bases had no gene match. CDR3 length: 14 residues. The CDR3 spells CASSGGDRATEAFF. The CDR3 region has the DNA TGCGCCAGCAGTGGTGGGGACAGGGCCACTGAAGCTTTCTTT.

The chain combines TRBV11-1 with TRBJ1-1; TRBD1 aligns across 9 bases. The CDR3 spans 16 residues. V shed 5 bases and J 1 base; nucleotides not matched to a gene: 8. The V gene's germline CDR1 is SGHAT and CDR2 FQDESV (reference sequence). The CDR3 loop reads CASSPRTGAGNTEAFF. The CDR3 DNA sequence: TGTGCCAGCAGCCCCAGGACAGGGGCAGGGAACACTGAAGCTTTCTTT.

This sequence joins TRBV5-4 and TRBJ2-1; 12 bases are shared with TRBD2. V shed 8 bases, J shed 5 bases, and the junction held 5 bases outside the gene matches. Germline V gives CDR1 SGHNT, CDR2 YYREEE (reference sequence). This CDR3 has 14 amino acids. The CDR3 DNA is TGTGCCAGTAAACTAGCGGGAGGCCACAATGAGCAGTTCTTC. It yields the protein CASKLAGGHNEQFF.

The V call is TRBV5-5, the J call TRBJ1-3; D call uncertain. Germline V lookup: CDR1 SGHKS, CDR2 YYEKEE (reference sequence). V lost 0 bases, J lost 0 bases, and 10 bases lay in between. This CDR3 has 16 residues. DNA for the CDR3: TGTGCCAGCAGCTTGGGGGCCCCATCCTCTGGAAACACCATATATTTT. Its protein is CASSLGAPSSGNTIYF.

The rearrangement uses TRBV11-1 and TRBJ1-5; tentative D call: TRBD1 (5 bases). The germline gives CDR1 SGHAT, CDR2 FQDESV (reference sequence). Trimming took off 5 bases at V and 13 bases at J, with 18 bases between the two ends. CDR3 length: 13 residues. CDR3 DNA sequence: TGTGCCAGCAGCCGGGGGTCATCGGGGCAGCAGCATTTT. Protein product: CASSRGSSGQQHF.

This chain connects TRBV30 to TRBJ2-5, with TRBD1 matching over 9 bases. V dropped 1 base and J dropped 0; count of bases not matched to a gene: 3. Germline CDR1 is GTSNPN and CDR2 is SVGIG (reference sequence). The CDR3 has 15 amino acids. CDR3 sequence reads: CAWSGRQGDQETQYF. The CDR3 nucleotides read TGTGCCTGGAGTGGGAGACAGGGGGACCAAGAGACCCAGTACTTC.